Sequencing of this TCR beta chain was carried out in a study of response to subunit inactivated influenza vaccine. TCRdb re-called the RT-PCR reads through MiXCR, storing one row per CDR3 protein. The sample includes 530,000 or so distinct CDR3 sequences, 25% seen only once; the top ten take approximately 2%. There are a few counts of this clonotype. Its antigen remains unidentified. Study-level results: The authors suggested that every seasonal influenza vaccination recruits few new T cells.

The V and J ends lost 0 bases and 5 bases respectively, with 10 bases between them. Germline values: CDR1 SGHAT, CDR2 FQNNGV. The CDR3 is 14 residues long. The chain joins TRBV11-2 to TRBJ1-2; D gene uncertain. The sample here was CD4+ T cells sorted from PBMCs, taken approximately 5 days after vaccination. The origin of this receptor is a man aged 50 or older who received an inactivated influenza vaccine. The CDR3 spells CASSLEGKGYGYTF. The CDR3 DNA reads TGTGCCAGCAGCTTAGAGGGGAAGGGATATGGCTACACCTTC.